The TCR beta chain under discussion was sequenced for a study of CD8 T cells in ankylosing spondylitis. There are 13 residues in the CDR3. Trimming shortened V by 6 bases and J by 2 bases, and 11 bases separated the two germline ends. This clonotype has ten or more counts. TCRdb ran MiXCR on the 5' RACE reads and lists one entry per CDR3 protein. The sample records 150,000 to 200,000 distinct CDR3 sequences, 15% to 20% being singletons. The V call is TRBV12-3 or TRBV12-4, the J call TRBJ2-7, with a weak D call TRBD2 (6 bases). This receptor was obtained from a male donor aged 10 to 35 with ankylosing spondylitis or in good health (not recorded which). Sequenced: blood, either unsorted or a sorted T cell fraction (not recorded which). CDR3 amino acids: CASRRDLTYEQYF. CDR3 nucleotides: TGTGCCAGCAGAAGGGACTTGACCTACGAGCAGTACTTC.